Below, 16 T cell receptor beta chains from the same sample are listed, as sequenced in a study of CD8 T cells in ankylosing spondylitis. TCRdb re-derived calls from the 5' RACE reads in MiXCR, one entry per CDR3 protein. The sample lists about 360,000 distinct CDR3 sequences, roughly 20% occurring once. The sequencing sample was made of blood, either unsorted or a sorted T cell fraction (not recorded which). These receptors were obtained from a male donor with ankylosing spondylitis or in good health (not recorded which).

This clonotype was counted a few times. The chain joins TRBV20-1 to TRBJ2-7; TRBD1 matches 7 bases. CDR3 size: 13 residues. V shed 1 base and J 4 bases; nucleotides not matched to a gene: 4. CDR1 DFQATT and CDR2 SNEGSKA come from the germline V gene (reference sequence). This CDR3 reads CSARVDRPYEQYF. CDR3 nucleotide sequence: TGCAGTGCTAGAGTGGACAGGCCGTACGAGCAGTACTTC.

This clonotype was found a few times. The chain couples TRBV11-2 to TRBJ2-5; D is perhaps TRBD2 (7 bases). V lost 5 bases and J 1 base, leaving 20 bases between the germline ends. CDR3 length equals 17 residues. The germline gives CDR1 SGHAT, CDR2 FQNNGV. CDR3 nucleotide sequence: TGTGCCAGCAGCCCCCTGGTACCGGGGGGCCCCCAAGAGACCCAGTACTTC. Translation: CASSPLVPGGPQETQYF.

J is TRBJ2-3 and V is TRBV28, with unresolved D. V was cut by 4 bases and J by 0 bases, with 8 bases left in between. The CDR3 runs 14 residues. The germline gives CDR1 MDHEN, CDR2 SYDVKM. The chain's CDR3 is CASSSFSSTDTQYF. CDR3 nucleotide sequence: TGTGCCAGCAGTTCCTTTTCTAGCACAGATACGCAGTATTTT.

The CDR3 bases are TGTGCCAGCAGCGTAGTAGCGGGGGGCTACAATGAGCAGTTCTTC. Its translation: CASSVVAGGYNEQFF. This sequence joins TRBV9 and TRBJ2-1, with TRBD2 matching over 10 bases. The V gene's germline CDR1 is SGDLS and CDR2 YYNGEE. The CDR3 loop spans 15 amino acids. V was clipped by 0 bases and J by 3 bases; unmatched bases: 0.

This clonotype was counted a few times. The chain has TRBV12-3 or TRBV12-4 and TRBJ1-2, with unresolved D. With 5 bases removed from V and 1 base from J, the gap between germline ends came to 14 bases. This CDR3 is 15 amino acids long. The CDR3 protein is CASSHFEGINYGYTF. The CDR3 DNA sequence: TGTGCCAGCAGTCATTTTGAAGGAATTAACTATGGCTACACCTTC.

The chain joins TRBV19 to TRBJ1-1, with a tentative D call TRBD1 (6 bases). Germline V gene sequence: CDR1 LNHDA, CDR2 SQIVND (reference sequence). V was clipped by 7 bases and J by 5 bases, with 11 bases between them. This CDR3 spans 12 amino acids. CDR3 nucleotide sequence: TGTGCCAGTAAACAGGGTGGGACTGAAGCTTTCTTT. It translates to CASKQGGTEAFF.

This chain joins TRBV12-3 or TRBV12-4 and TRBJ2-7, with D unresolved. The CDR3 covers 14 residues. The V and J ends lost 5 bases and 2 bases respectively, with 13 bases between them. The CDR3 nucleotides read TGTGCCAGCAGTCATAGTAGGCAAACCTACGAGCAGTACTTC. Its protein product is CASSHSRQTYEQYF.

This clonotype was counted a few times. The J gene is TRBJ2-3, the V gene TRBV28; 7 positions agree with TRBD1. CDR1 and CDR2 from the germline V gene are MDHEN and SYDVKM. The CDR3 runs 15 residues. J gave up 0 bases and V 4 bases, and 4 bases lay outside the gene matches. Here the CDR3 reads CASSYRGPSTDTQYF. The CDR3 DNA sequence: TGTGCCAGCAGTTACAGGGGTCCAAGCACAGATACGCAGTATTTT.

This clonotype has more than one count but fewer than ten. CDR3 protein: CASRMAGNYEQYF. CDR3 nucleotides: TGTGCCAGCAGGATGGCAGGGAACTACGAGCAGTACTTC. The chain is built from TRBV12-3 or TRBV12-4 and TRBJ2-7, with TRBD1 as a possible D gene (5 bases). The CDR3 extends over 13 amino acids. V was pared by 6 bases and J by 3 bases, with 12 bases between.

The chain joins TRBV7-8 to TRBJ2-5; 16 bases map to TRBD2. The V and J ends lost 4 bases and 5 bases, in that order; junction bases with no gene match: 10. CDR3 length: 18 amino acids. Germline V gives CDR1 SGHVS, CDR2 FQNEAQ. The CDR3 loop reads CASSSGLAGGPGVETQYF. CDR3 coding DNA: TGTGCCAGCAGCTCGGGACTAGCGGGGGGGCCTGGGGTGGAGACCCAGTACTTC.

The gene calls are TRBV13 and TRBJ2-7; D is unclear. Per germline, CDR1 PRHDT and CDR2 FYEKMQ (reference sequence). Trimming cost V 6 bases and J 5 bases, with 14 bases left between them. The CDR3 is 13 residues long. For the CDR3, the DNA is TGTGCCAGCAGTCTGGGTACAGTAAACGAGCAGTACTTC. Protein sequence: CASSLGTVNEQYF.

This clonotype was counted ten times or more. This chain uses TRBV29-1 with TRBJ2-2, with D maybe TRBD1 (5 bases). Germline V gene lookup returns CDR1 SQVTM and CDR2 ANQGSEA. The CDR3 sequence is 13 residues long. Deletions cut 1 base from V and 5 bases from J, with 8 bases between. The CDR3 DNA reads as TGCAGCGTTGAAGGGCAGGGAACCGGGGAGCTGTTTTTT. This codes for CSVEGQGTGELFF.

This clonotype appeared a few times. The CDR3, as DNA: TGCGCCAGCAGCCAAGCGCAGGGGGGCCATGGCTACACCTTC. Encoded protein: CASSQAQGGHGYTF. The chain joins TRBV4-1 to TRBJ1-2; 7 bases map to TRBD1. From germline, CDR1 is MGHRA and CDR2 YSYEKL. There are 14 residues in the CDR3. V trimming: 1 base; J trimming: 6 bases; junction bases outside the gene matches: 5.

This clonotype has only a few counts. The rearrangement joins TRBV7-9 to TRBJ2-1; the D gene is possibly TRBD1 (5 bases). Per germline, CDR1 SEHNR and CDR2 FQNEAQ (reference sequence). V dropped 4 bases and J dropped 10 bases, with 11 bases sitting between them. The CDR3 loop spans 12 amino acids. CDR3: CASSSTDSEQFF. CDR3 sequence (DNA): TGTGCCAGCAGCTCAACCGACAGCGAGCAGTTCTTC.

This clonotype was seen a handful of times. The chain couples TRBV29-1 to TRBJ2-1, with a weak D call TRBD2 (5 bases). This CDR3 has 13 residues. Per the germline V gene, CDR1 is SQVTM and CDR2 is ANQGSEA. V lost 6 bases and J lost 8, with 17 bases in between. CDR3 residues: CSVLAAGLYEQFF. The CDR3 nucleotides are TGCAGCGTGCTAGCCGCGGGCCTGTATGAGCAGTTCTTC.

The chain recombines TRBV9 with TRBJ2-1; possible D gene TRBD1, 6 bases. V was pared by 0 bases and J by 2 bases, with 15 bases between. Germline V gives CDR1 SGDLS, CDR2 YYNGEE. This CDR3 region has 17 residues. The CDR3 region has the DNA TGTGCCAGCAGCGTAGTGGGCAGGGGATTCCCCTACAATGAGCAGTTCTTC. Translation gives CASSVVGRGFPYNEQFF.